These T cell receptor beta chains were read from a single sample in a study of cytomegalovirus exposure and HLA in healthy donors. Sequencing was performed with immunoSEQ multiplex PCR; in TCRdb, only in-frame clones are kept and a portion is missing. The sample has 150,000 to 200,000 clones; 85% to 90% are singletons. Sequencing was performed on PBMCs. Source of these receptors: a woman in her late teens or twenties in good health and CMV-seropositive. Both conserved end residues are part of each CDR3. Each record gives: D gene, V gene, clone size, J gene, CDR3 protein, CDR3 DNA. A D gene is named only where the DNA matches it firmly. Expanded clones are given a class, and other clones once, few, many or no size at all.

d_gene: NA
v_gene: TRBV19
abundance: NA
j_gene: TRBJ1-5
CDR3aa: CASTRTATPNQPQHF
CDR3nt: TGTGCCAGTACTAGGACAGCAACGCCCAATCAGCCCCAGCATTTT

d_gene: TRBD2
v_gene: TRBV29-1
abundance: NA
j_gene: TRBJ2-1
CDR3aa: CSVINRSGSSYNEQFF
CDR3nt: TGCAGCGTTATCAACCGGAGCGGGAGCTCCTACAATGAGCAGTTCTTC

d_gene: NA
v_gene: TRBV27
abundance: NA
j_gene: TRBJ1-5
CDR3aa: CASSLRLTSNQPQHF
CDR3nt: TGTGCCAGCAGTTTGAGGCTCACAAGCAATCAGCCCCAGCATTTT

d_gene: NA
v_gene: TRBV11-2
abundance: NA
j_gene: TRBJ2-1
CDR3aa: CASSPGLSSYNEQFF
CDR3nt: TGTGCCAGCAGCCCAGGGTTAAGCTCCTACAATGAGCAGTTCTTC

d_gene: TRBD2
v_gene: TRBV10-1
abundance: few
j_gene: TRBJ2-2
CDR3aa: CASSRLAEAGELFF
CDR3nt: TGCGCCAGCAGTCGTCTAGCGGAGGCCGGGGAGCTGTTTTTT

d_gene: TRBD2
v_gene: TRBV27
abundance: few
j_gene: TRBJ2-7
CDR3aa: CASSPSGRYEQYF
CDR3nt: TGTGCCAGCAGTCCTAGCGGGAGGTACGAGCAGTACTTC

d_gene: NA
v_gene: TRBV6-6
abundance: NA
j_gene: TRBJ2-7
CDR3aa: CASSYSTRGRDHEQYF
CDR3nt: TGTGCCAGCAGTTACTCGACGCGGGGAAGGGATCACGAGCAGTACTTC

d_gene: TRBD2
v_gene: TRBV5-1
abundance: NA
j_gene: TRBJ2-3
CDR3aa: CASSFGLAIDTQYF
CDR3nt: TGCGCCAGCAGCTTCGGACTAGCGATAGATACGCAGTATTTT

d_gene: TRBD2
v_gene: TRBV4-1
abundance: NA
j_gene: TRBJ2-1
CDR3aa: CASSPARAGGMNEQFF
CDR3nt: TGCGCCAGCAGCCCAGCCCGCGCGGGAGGGATGAATGAGCAGTTCTTC

d_gene: NA
v_gene: TRBV30
abundance: NA
j_gene: TRBJ1-1
CDR3aa: CAWGTSRAEAFF
CDR3nt: TGTGCCTGGGGGACTAGCAGGGCTGAAGCTTTCTTT

d_gene: TRBD2
v_gene: TRBV13
abundance: once
j_gene: TRBJ2-3
CDR3aa: CASSLLLAGPGDTQYF
CDR3nt: TGTGCCAGCAGCTTACTCCTAGCGGGACCAGGCGATACGCAGTATTTT

d_gene: TRBD2
v_gene: TRBV5-6
abundance: NA
j_gene: TRBJ2-7
CDR3aa: CASSLERLREDYEQYF
CDR3nt: TGTGCCAGCAGCTTGGAACGCTTGCGGGAGGACTACGAGCAGTACTTC

d_gene: TRBD2
v_gene: TRBV6-5
abundance: once
j_gene: TRBJ2-2
CDR3aa: CASSYGRAGANGELFF
CDR3nt: TGTGCCAGCAGTTACGGCCGGGCGGGAGCGAACGGGGAGCTGTTTTTT

d_gene: NA
v_gene: TRBV6-1
abundance: NA
j_gene: TRBJ1-1
CDR3aa: CASSHPGRGDTEAFF
CDR3nt: TGTGCCAGCAGCCACCCCGGACGGGGAGACACTGAAGCTTTCTTT

d_gene: NA
v_gene: TRBV11-3
abundance: NA
j_gene: TRBJ2-5
CDR3aa: CASSLAGSQETQYF
CDR3nt: TGTGCCAGCAGCTTAGCAGGCAGCCAAGAGACCCAGTACTTC

d_gene: TRBD1
v_gene: TRBV7-9
abundance: NA
j_gene: TRBJ1-2
CDR3aa: CASSLRDRGDYTF
CDR3nt: TGTGCCAGCAGCTTAAGAGACAGGGGGGACTACACCTTC

d_gene: NA
v_gene: TRBV5-6
abundance: NA
j_gene: TRBJ2-7
CDR3aa: CASSLTHSPTYEQYF
CDR3nt: TGTGCCAGCAGCTTGACCCACAGTCCTACCTACGAGCAGTACTTC

d_gene: TRBD2
v_gene: TRBV9
abundance: once
j_gene: TRBJ2-2
CDR3aa: CASSVVAAGATNTGELFF
CDR3nt: TGTGCCAGCAGCGTAGTAGCAGCGGGAGCTACGAACACCGGGGAGCTGTTTTTT

d_gene: NA
v_gene: TRBV5-8
abundance: NA
j_gene: TRBJ2-5
CDR3aa: CASSLGRPPRKTQYF
CDR3nt: TGTGCCAGCAGCTTGGGCAGGCCCCCAAGAAAGACCCAGTACTTC

d_gene: NA
v_gene: TRBV15
abundance: NA
j_gene: TRBJ2-7
CDR3aa: CATSRAGVLEQYF
CDR3nt: TGTGCCACCAGCAGAGCCGGTGTCCTGGAGCAGTACTTC

d_gene: TRBD2
v_gene: TRBV7-9
abundance: once
j_gene: TRBJ2-1
CDR3aa: CASSLGPRWGGSYNEQFF
CDR3nt: TGTGCCAGCAGCTTAGGGCCCCGATGGGGGGGCTCCTACAATGAGCAGTTCTTC

d_gene: NA
v_gene: TRBV6-1
abundance: NA
j_gene: TRBJ2-1
CDR3aa: CASSDRVSLNEQFF
CDR3nt: TGTGCCAGCAGTGACCGGGTTTCCCTCAATGAGCAGTTCTTC